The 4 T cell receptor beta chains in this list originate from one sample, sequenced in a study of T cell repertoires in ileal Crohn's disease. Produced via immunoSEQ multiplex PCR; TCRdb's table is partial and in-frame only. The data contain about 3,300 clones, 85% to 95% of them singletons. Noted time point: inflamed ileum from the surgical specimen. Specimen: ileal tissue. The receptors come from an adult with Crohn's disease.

The CDR3 DNA follows: TGTGCCAGCACCCCAGTTTACTCCTACGAGCAGTACTTC. Residues: CASTPVYSYEQYF. The V and J genes are TRBV6-1 and TRBJ2-7; D unclear. Germline lookup yields CDR1 MNHNS and CDR2 SASEGT. The CDR3 loop spans 13 amino acids. Trimming shortened V by 7 bases and J by 0 bases, and 10 bases separated the two germline ends.

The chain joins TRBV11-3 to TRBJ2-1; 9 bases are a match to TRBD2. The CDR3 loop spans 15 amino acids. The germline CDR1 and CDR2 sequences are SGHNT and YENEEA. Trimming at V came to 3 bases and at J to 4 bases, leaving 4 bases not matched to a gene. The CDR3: CASSFTSGLYNEQFF. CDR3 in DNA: TGTGCCAGCAGCTTTACTAGCGGGTTATACAATGAGCAGTTCTTC.

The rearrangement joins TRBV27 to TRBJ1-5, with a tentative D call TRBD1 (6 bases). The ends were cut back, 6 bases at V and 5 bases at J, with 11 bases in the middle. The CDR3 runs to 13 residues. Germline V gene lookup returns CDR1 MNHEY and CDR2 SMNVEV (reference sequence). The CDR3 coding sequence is TGTGCCAGCAGCACTACAGGGTATCAGCCCCAGCATTTT. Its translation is CASSTTGYQPQHF.

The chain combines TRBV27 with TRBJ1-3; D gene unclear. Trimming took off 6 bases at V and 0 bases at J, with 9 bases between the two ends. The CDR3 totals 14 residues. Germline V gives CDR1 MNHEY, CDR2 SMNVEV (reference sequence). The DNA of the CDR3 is TGTGCCAGCAGCCAGAGGGCCTCTGGAAACACCATATATTTT. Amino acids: CASSQRASGNTIYF.